This entry lists 28 T cell receptor beta chains sequenced from one sample in a study of prognosis after radiotherapy for stage I lung cancer. The TCR beta CDR3 region was amplified from genomic DNA, with two rounds of multiplex PCR being used for the amplification. First-round PCR amplification was performed with primers specific to each TRBV and TRBJ gene. TCRdb redid the calling of the multiplex PCR reads with MiXCR, one entry per CDR3 protein. Here the sample spans roughly 11,000 distinct CDR3 sequences, over 35% being singletons. This specimen was PBMCs, taken before or after stereotactic body radiation therapy (not recorded which). The receptor set was obtained from a donor over 45 with non-small cell lung cancer.

This clonotype was recorded many times. J is TRBJ2-7 and V is TRBV30, with TRBD2 as a possible D gene (6 bases). CDR1 is GTSNPN and CDR2 is SVGIG in the germline V gene (reference sequence). CDR3 size: 13 residues. Deletions cut 1 base from V and 1 base from J, with 8 bases between. As DNA, the CDR3 is TGTGCCTGGAGTGCGGGAGATTCCTACGAGCAGTACTTC. This sequence encodes CAWSAGDSYEQYF.

This clonotype has ten or more counts. The CDR3, as DNA: TGTGCCAGCTCACCCTCGACCGTGGAGAATTCACCCCTCCACTTT. As protein: CASSPSTVENSPLHF. The rearrangement uses TRBV18 and TRBJ1-6; D unresolved. Trimming stripped 3 bases from V and 7 bases from J, with 13 bases between. The CDR3 is 15 residues long. CDR1 is KGHSH and CDR2 is LQKENI in the germline V gene.

V and J are TRBV12-3 or TRBV12-4 and TRBJ2-3; 8 nucleotides agree with TRBD2. CDR3 length: 15 amino acids. Losses at the gene ends were 10 bases for V and 4 bases for J; bases not matched to a gene: 13. The CDR3 is CAIRSASGQSDTQYF. Here the CDR3 DNA reads TGTGCCATCAGGTCCGCTAGCGGGCAATCAGATACGCAGTATTTT.

This clonotype was seen ten or more times. The CDR3 sequence: CASSTDRDNYGYTF. Here the CDR3 DNA reads TGTGCCAGCAGTACGGACAGGGATAACTATGGCTACACCTTC. The V call is TRBV11-2, the J call TRBJ1-2; the match to TRBD1 covers 8 bases. Germline-derived CDR1 and CDR2 are SGHAT and FQNNGV. V gave up 6 bases and J gave up 1 base; unmatched junction bases: 4. The CDR3 has 14 residues.

Concerning this clonotype itself: One end of the junction does not line up with germline, which may come from a read error. The rearrangement links TRBV7-2 to TRBJ2-3; the D is unclear. Germline V gene lookup returns CDR1 SGHTA and CDR2 FQGNSA. The CDR3 has 14 residues. CDR3: CASNGRLGTDTLYF. Written as DNA, the CDR3 is TGTGCCAGCAATGGGCGCCTGGGCACAGATACGCTGTATTTT.

This clonotype was seen many times. This sequence joins TRBV9 and TRBJ2-3, with D possibly called TRBD1 or TRBD2 (6 bases each). Germline-derived CDR1 and CDR2 are SGDLS and YYNGEE. V lost 0 bases, J lost 8 bases, and 10 bases lay in between. The CDR3 consists of 13 residues. The CDR3 reads CASSVGGRGTQYF. In nucleotides, the CDR3 is TGTGCCAGCAGCGTAGGGGGGCGGGGTACGCAGTATTTT.

This clonotype has more than one count but fewer than ten. The chain links TRBV19 to TRBJ1-1; 9 bases map to TRBD1. The CDR3 spans 13 residues. The germline CDR1 and CDR2 sequences are LNHDA and SQIVND (reference sequence). V lost 4 bases and J lost 7; bases outside the gene matches: 4. The CDR3 DNA follows: TGTGCCAGTAGTAAGGACAGGGGACGTGAAGCTTTCTTT. Translating it yields CASSKDRGREAFF. The full variable domain, in which reference TRBV19 and TRBJ1-1 provide the parts outside the CDR3, is DGGITQSPKYLFRKEGQNVTLSCEQNLNHDAMYWYRQDPGQGLRLIYYSQIVNDFQKGDIAEGYSVSREKKESFPLTVTSAQKNPTAFYLCASSKDRGREAFFGQGTRLTVV.

This clonotype was found many times. This chain links TRBV9 with TRBJ2-3; 8 bases are shared with TRBD2. From germline, CDR1 is SGDLS and CDR2 YYNGEE. The CDR3 runs 15 residues. Trimming at V came to 0 bases and at J to 7 bases, leaving 7 bases not matched to a gene. CDR3 loop: CASSVEVAGGHTQYF. The CDR3 DNA follows: TGTGCCAGCAGCGTAGAGGTGGCGGGGGGTCATACGCAGTATTTT.

Details on this clonotype: This sequence is one base from a far larger clone and is likely a read error. CDR3 sequence (DNA): TGTGCCGGCAGCCCTAAAATAGCGGCTCTCACAGATACGCAGTATTTT. It encodes CAGSPKIAALTDTQYF. The chain has TRBV7-6 and TRBJ2-3, with a weak D call TRBD2 (6 bases). Germline V gene sequence: CDR1 SGHVS, CDR2 FNYEAQ. The CDR3 loop spans 16 amino acids.

This clonotype was observed at least ten times. The chain recombines TRBV7-3 with TRBJ1-1; D not certain. Germline CDR1 is SGHTA and CDR2 is FQGTGA. CDR3 length: 13 amino acids. V lost 5 bases, J lost 1 base, and 8 bases lay in between. CDR3: CASSKTGNTEAFF. The CDR3 nucleotides are TGTGCCAGCAGCAAGACGGGGAACACTGAAGCTTTCTTT.

This clonotype was picked up many times. This chain uses TRBV28 with TRBJ1-2, with D perhaps matching TRBD1 (5 bases). The CDR3 is made up of 13 amino acids. The V gene lost 7 bases and the J gene lost 3 bases, with 12 bases spanning the gap. Germline CDR1 is MDHEN and CDR2 is SYDVKM. The CDR3 loop is CASKTRGDYGYTF. CDR3 bases: TGTGCCAGCAAAACAAGGGGCGACTATGGCTACACCTTC.

This clonotype was counted ten times or more. The V and J genes are TRBV6-1 and TRBJ1-2; D gene unclear. In germline, CDR1 is MNHNS, CDR2 SASEGT. The CDR3 is 11 residues long. The ends were cut back, 2 bases at V and 6 bases at J, with 4 bases in the middle. The CDR3 region has the DNA TGTGCCAGCAGTGAAAGGAATGGCTACACCTTC. Translation: CASSERNGYTF.

The chain recombines TRBV27 with TRBJ1-1; D is unclear. V was pared by 6 bases and J by 6 bases, with 17 bases between. In germline, CDR1 is MNHEY, CDR2 SMNVEV (reference sequence). The CDR3 length is 14 residues. CDR3 DNA sequence: TGTGCCAGCAGCCTGGCCACGACGAGCCCTGAAGCTTTCTTT. It codes for CASSLATTSPEAFF.

The sample holds many counts of this clonotype. V usage is TRBV28 and J usage is TRBJ2-3; D is ambiguous. This CDR3 has 13 residues. The V end was cut by 3 bases, the J end by 2 bases, with 6 bases between. The germline V gene has CDR1 MDHEN and CDR2 SYDVKM. The chain's CDR3 is CASSFYTTDTQYF. The CDR3 DNA reads as TGTGCCAGCAGTTTTTACACCACAGATACGCAGTATTTT.

This clonotype is a singleton in its sample. A read error may account for a junction end that differs from germline. The chain recombines TRBV11-2 with TRBJ2-2; D remains unclear. This CDR3 has 14 residues. In germline, CDR1 is SGHAT, CDR2 FQNNGV. DNA for the CDR3: TGTGCCAGCAGATTAGGAGACTTCACCGGGGAGCTGTTTTTT. Its protein is CASRLGDFTGELFF.

This clonotype was recorded at least ten times. The CDR3 DNA reads as TGTGCCAGCAGCCGACGGACAGGGGGCAGCGACACTGAAGCTTTCTTT. Residues: CASSRRTGGSDTEAFF. This chain links TRBV7-6 with TRBJ1-1, with TRBD1 matching 11 bases. V lost 5 bases to trimming and J lost 3 bases; unmatched junction nucleotides: 8. The germline gives CDR1 SGHVS, CDR2 FNYEAQ. The CDR3 is 16 residues long.

V gene TRBV7-3 combines with J gene TRBJ2-1; D call uncertain. Trimming took off 5 bases at V and 6 bases at J, with 11 bases between the two ends. Looked up from germline, CDR1 is SGHTA and CDR2 is FQGTGA. CDR3 length equals 13 residues. The CDR3: CASSKFPGNEQFF. In DNA form, the CDR3 reads TGTGCCAGCAGCAAGTTCCCGGGCAATGAGCAGTTCTTC.

Ten or more counts support this clonotype. The CDR3, as DNA: TGCAGCGTTGAAGGGTTAGACAGGGAACCCTATGGCTACACCTTC. It is translated as CSVEGLDREPYGYTF. The rearrangement joins TRBV29-1 to TRBJ1-2, with 7 bases fitting TRBD1. The CDR3 sequence is 15 residues long. Germline CDR1 and CDR2: SQVTM and ANQGSEA. V dropped 1 base and J dropped 4; count of bases not matched to a gene: 9.

This clonotype has ten or more counts. The rearrangement joins TRBV3-1 to TRBJ2-3; D gene ambiguous. The CDR3 is 15 amino acids. The germline CDR1 and CDR2 sequences are LGHDT and YNNKEL (reference sequence). Trimming pared 1 base from V and 2 bases from J, leaving 10 bases between. The CDR3 nucleotides read TGTGCCAGCAGCCAAGGGACCTTCTACACAGATACGCAGTATTTT. This gives the protein CASSQGTFYTDTQYF.

This clonotype was counted many times. The chain is built from TRBV6-5 and TRBJ2-1; D uncertain. V was cut by 0 bases and J by 5 bases, with 8 bases left in between. The CDR3 runs to 14 residues. Germline lookup yields CDR1 MNHEY and CDR2 SVGAGI. In nucleotides, the CDR3 is TGTGCCAGCAGTTACTCGTTCTCAAACAATGAGCAGTTCTTC. Translation gives CASSYSFSNNEQFF.

This clonotype was detected many times. The chain links TRBV4-2 to TRBJ2-7, with D perhaps being TRBD1 or TRBD2 (5 bases each). Germline assignment: CDR1 LGHNA and CDR2 YNFKEQ. The CDR3 spans 16 residues. With 0 bases removed from V and 2 bases from J, the gap between germline ends came to 14 bases. The CDR3 DNA reads TGTGCCAGCAGCCAAGATGAGGGGCGATTTCCCTACGAGCAGTACTTC. It translates to CASSQDEGRFPYEQYF.

This chain uses TRBV12-3 or TRBV12-4 with TRBJ2-7; D gene uncertain. The V end lost 0 bases, the J end lost 5 bases, and 8 bases lay between the germline ends. CDR3 length: 13 residues. The CDR3 here is CASSLAGWDEQYF. The DNA of the CDR3 is TGTGCCAGCAGTTTAGCGGGTTGGGACGAGCAGTACTTC.

Concerning this clonotype: Compared with germline, one end of the junction differs, possibly owing to a read error. V is TRBV28 and J is TRBJ2-1, with no clear D. Germline assignment: CDR1 MDHEN and CDR2 SYDVKM. The CDR3 loop spans 11 amino acids. DNA of the CDR3: TGTGCCAGCAGCTCCTACGATGAGAAGTTCTTC. The encoded protein is CASSSYDEKFF.

Written as DNA, the CDR3 is TGTGCCACCAGTTCCGGGGGAGAACAGCCCCAGCATTTT. This codes for CATSSGGEQPQHF. The chain uses TRBV24-1 and TRBJ1-5; tentative D call: TRBD1 (5 bases). Germline assignment: CDR1 KGHDR and CDR2 SFDVKD. This CDR3 has 13 amino acids. V was pared by 6 bases and J by 7 bases, with 12 bases between.

This clonotype was detected only a few times. This may be a read error, as it is one base from a much larger clone. The chain is built from TRBV4-1 and TRBJ2-7; D assignment may be TRBD1 or TRBD2 (5 bases each). CDR1 and CDR2 from the germline V gene are MGHRA and YSYEKL. The CDR3 length is 16 residues. The CDR3 here is CTSSQTAGTAPYEQYF. The CDR3 bases are TGCACCAGCAGCCAAACAGCCGGGACGGCCCCCTACGAGCAGTACTTC.

This clonotype counts as medium-sized (0.01 to 0.1%). The rearrangement joins TRBV20-1 to TRBJ2-2; the match to TRBD2 covers 8 bases. This CDR3 is built from 15 residues. Germline V lookup: CDR1 DFQATT, CDR2 SNEGSKA (reference sequence). After removal of 4 bases from V and 1 base from J, the junction contained 5 bases not matched to a gene. CDR3 nucleotide sequence: TGCAGTGCTAAGGTAGCGGGGCTGAACACCGGGGAGCTGTTTTTT. Translation gives CSAKVAGLNTGELFF.

This clonotype was found many times. V gene TRBV25-1 combines with J gene TRBJ2-1, with TRBD1 matching 9 bases. V shed 5 bases, J shed 4 bases, and the junction held 6 bases outside the gene matches. The germline CDR1 and CDR2 sequences are MGHDK and SYGVNS. The CDR3 length is 15 residues. CDR3 protein: CASSKPGQGYNEQFF. DNA of the CDR3: TGTGCCAGCAGTAAACCGGGACAGGGTTACAATGAGCAGTTCTTC.

This clonotype was recorded at least ten times. V is TRBV9 and J is TRBJ2-7; D remains unclear. The CDR3 contains 14 residues. The germline V gene encodes CDR1 SGDLS and CDR2 YYNGEE. With 0 bases removed from V and 2 bases from J, the gap between germline ends came to 9 bases. The CDR3 region is CASSVGYAAYEQYF. CDR3 sequence (DNA): TGTGCCAGCAGCGTAGGGTACGCCGCCTACGAGCAGTACTTC.